The 20 T cell receptor beta chains presented below share a single source sample, sequenced in a study of breast tumors, draining lymph nodes, adjacent tissues. MiXCR, run by TCRdb on the multiplex PCR reads, gives a single entry per CDR3 protein. Here the sample spans tens of thousands of distinct CDR3 sequences, over 25% being singletons. Breast cancer patients provided tissue from their axillary draining lymph nodes. The sequenced sample consisted of axillary lymph node tissue. Receptors originate from a female donor with breast cancer. Some clones in this sample may be carry-over from other donors' samples.

The chain recombines TRBV6-2 or TRBV6-3 with TRBJ2-7, with D possibly matching TRBD1 (5 bases). Trimming stripped 7 bases from V and 3 bases from J, with 16 bases between. The length of the CDR3 is 14 residues. Germline V gives CDR1 MNHEY, CDR2 SVGEGT. In nucleotides, the CDR3 is TGTGCCAGCACGCCGGCGTTGACAGACTACGAGCAGTACTTC. This encodes CASTPALTDYEQYF.

The table lists this clonotype with many counts. V gene TRBV20-1 combines with J gene TRBJ1-6, with 9 bases identical to TRBD1. With V trimmed by 1 base and J by 9 bases, 19 bases remained unmatched. This CDR3 contains 19 residues. Looked up from germline, CDR1 is DFQATT and CDR2 is SNEGSKA (reference sequence). The CDR3 nucleotides are TGCAGTGCTAGAGTACTACCGGGACAGGGTGGGGGAGGTAGTTCACCCCTCCACTTT. This translates into CSARVLPGQGGGGSSPLHF.

This chain connects TRBV9 to TRBJ1-2; perhaps TRBD1 as D (6 bases). The germline gives CDR1 SGDLS, CDR2 YYNGEE. V shed 0 bases and J shed 4 bases, with 10 bases lying between them. CDR3 length: 14 amino acids. CDR3 coding DNA: TGTGCCAGCAGCGTAGAGGGGGGCTTCTATGGCTACACCTTC. This codes for CASSVEGGFYGYTF.

This clonotype was seen repeatedly, ten times or more. This chain links TRBV7-8 with TRBJ2-5, with 11 nucleotides matching TRBD1. Trimming removed 5 bases from V and 1 base from J; junction bases left unmatched: 6. Germline CDR1 and CDR2: SGHVS and FQNEAQ. CDR3 length: 16 amino acids. CDR3 sequence (DNA): TGTGCCAGCAGCCCGGGGACAGGGGGAAGCCAAGAGACCCAGTACTTC. Its translation: CASSPGTGGSQETQYF.

A word on this clonotype: Since a much larger clone is just one base distant, this may be a read error. The chain recombines TRBV3-2 with TRBJ2-2; the D call TRBD1 from the table was never checked on the DNA. TRBV3-2 is labeled a pseudogene. The CDR3 loop spans 14 amino acids. Here the CDR3 reads CASSQDGGGRELSF. DNA for the CDR3: TGTGCCAGCAGCCAAGATGGGGGCGGAAGGGAGCTGTCTTTT.

Concerning this clonotype itself: No conserved phenylalanine or tryptophan is present at the end of the CDR3, so a read error is the likely explanation. No DNA is shown, since the ends of the CDR3 on it are uncertain; the CDR3 is the one TCRdb lists. The CDR3 reads CSGQGTYEQCL. The chain uses TRBV20-1 and TRBJ2-7; TRBD1, the D gene given by the table, was not confirmed from the DNA. Germline loops: CDR1 DFQATT, CDR2 SNEGSKA (reference sequence). Ends included, the CDR3 has 11 residues.

This chain uses TRBV12-3 or TRBV12-4 with TRBJ2-7; TRBD1 might be the D (6 bases). CDR3 length equals 13 residues. The ends were cut back, 6 bases at V and 3 bases at J, with 12 bases in the middle. The CDR3 DNA sequence: TGTGCCAGCAGCACGGGACACGACTACGAGCAGTACTTC. Translated, it gives CASSTGHDYEQYF.

In DNA form, the CDR3 reads TGCGCCAGTAGACAGGGGGCTGACTATGGCTACACCTTC. Protein product: CASRQGADYGYTF. The chain is built from TRBV5-1 and TRBJ1-2, with 10 positions matching TRBD1. The germline V gene encodes CDR1 SGHRS and CDR2 YFSETQ. Trimming cost V 8 bases and J 3 bases; bases outside gene matches: 4. The length of the CDR3 is 13 residues.

The rearrangement links TRBV6-1 to TRBJ2-7; no definite D call. The CDR3 runs to 13 residues. Germline lookup yields CDR1 MNHNS and CDR2 SASEGT. V dropped 8 bases and J dropped 6 bases, with 17 bases sitting between them. The CDR3 region has the DNA TGTGCCAGCTCCCTCCGTGGTGCCTCCGAGCAGTACTTC. This encodes CASSLRGASEQYF.

This clonotype was seen at least ten times. V usage is TRBV19 and J usage is TRBJ2-7; 15 bases map to TRBD2. This CDR3 region has 15 residues. Germline V gene sequence: CDR1 LNHDA, CDR2 SQIVND (reference sequence). The V gene end was trimmed by 5 bases and the J gene end by 4 bases; junction bases not matched to a gene: 3. CDR3 sequence: CASSLGTSGRYEQYF. The CDR3 DNA is TGTGCCAGTAGTCTGGGGACTAGCGGGAGGTACGAGCAGTACTTC.

This clonotype was detected ten times or more. J is TRBJ2-1 and V is TRBV4-3; possible D gene TRBD2, 6 bases. In germline, CDR1 is LGHNA, CDR2 YSLEER. The V and J ends lost 0 bases and 8 bases respectively, with 14 bases between them. The CDR3 has 15 amino acids. The chain's CDR3 is CASSQDLTASDEQFF. The CDR3 DNA is TGCGCCAGCAGCCAAGATTTGACGGCTAGCGATGAGCAGTTCTTC.

This clonotype showed up many times. This chain joins TRBV2 and TRBJ2-3; possibly TRBD1 for D (6 bases). The CDR3 length is 13 residues. Trimming stripped 6 bases from V and 1 base from J, with 8 bases between. Germline V gives CDR1 SNHLY, CDR2 FYNNEI. CDR3 region: CASRAGGTDTQYF. CDR3 sequence (DNA): TGTGCCAGCAGGGCAGGGGGCACAGATACGCAGTATTTT.

This clonotype came up many times. J is TRBJ2-1 and V is TRBV12-3 or TRBV12-4, with 7 bases fitting TRBD1. The CDR3 is 16 amino acids. V shed 6 bases and J 4 bases; nucleotides not matched to a gene: 12. The CDR3 nucleotides read TGTGCCAGCAGACCACCCGGGACAGATATTTACAATGAGCAGTTCTTC. This codes for CASRPPGTDIYNEQFF.

V and J are TRBV5-4 and TRBJ1-5; the D is unclear. In germline, CDR1 is SGHNT, CDR2 YYREEE (reference sequence). V lost 4 bases, J lost 4 bases, and 15 bases lay in between. The CDR3 spans 15 residues. DNA of the CDR3: TGTGCCAGCAGCCCCTCGGTCCAGCTGAATCAGCCCCAGCATTTT. Its translation is CASSPSVQLNQPQHF.

The chain links TRBV10-3 to TRBJ1-2; no definite D call. Germline CDR1 reads ENHRY; CDR2 reads SYGVKD. The V and J ends lost 0 bases and 5 bases respectively, with 10 bases between them. The CDR3 sequence is 14 residues long. In DNA, the CDR3 is TGTGCCATCAGTGAGTCGACCGGGGATTATGGCTACACCTTC. Translated, it gives CAISESTGDYGYTF.

This clonotype was observed once. The rearrangement links TRBV7-2 to TRBJ1-5; D gene unclear. The CDR3 length is 14 residues. Germline assignment: CDR1 SGHTA and CDR2 FQGNSA. V was clipped by 2 bases and J by 6 bases, with 11 bases between them. The CDR3 loop is CASSLTGRGQPQHF. Written as DNA, the CDR3 is TGTGCCAGCAGCTTAACGGGTCGGGGTCAGCCCCAGCATTTT.

This clonotype was seen a single time. This rearrangement joins TRBV6-6 to TRBJ2-7, with D possibly being TRBD1 (7 bases). Germline V gives CDR1 MNHNY, CDR2 SVGAGI (reference sequence). The CDR3 is 15 residues long. Trimming stripped 6 bases from V and 2 bases from J, with 17 bases between. The CDR3 spells CASRTGAGGTYEQYF. Written as DNA, the CDR3 is TGTGCCAGCAGAACAGGGGCAGGGGGGACCTACGAGCAGTACTTC.

This clonotype occurred many times. The rearrangement uses TRBV6-5 and TRBJ1-2; D may be TRBD1 (6 bases). There are 15 residues in the CDR3. Germline CDR1 reads MNHEY; CDR2 reads SVGAGI. V lost 6 bases and J lost 5, with 19 bases in between. The CDR3 nucleotides read TGTGCCAGCAGCCACGGGCGGGGGGCCTCGTATGGCTACACCTTC. Amino acid sequence: CASSHGRGASYGYTF.

This clonotype was detected ten times or more. The chain couples TRBV2 to TRBJ2-1, with 10 positions matching TRBD1. The germline CDR1 and CDR2 sequences are SNHLY and FYNNEI. The CDR3 runs 15 residues. V shed 1 base and J 8 bases; nucleotides not matched to a gene: 5. The CDR3 spells CASSEGTGGNDEQFF. CDR3 sequence (DNA): TGTGCCAGCAGTGAAGGGACAGGGGGAAACGATGAGCAGTTCTTC.

This clonotype has a count of ten or more. The chain recombines TRBV7-2 with TRBJ2-1, with a possible D match to TRBD2 (6 bases). The germline V gene has CDR1 SGHTA and CDR2 FQGNSA. V was clipped by 5 bases and J by 1 base, with 15 bases between them. The CDR3 totals 16 residues. CDR3 sequence reads: CASSTPVRGSYNEQFF. The DNA for the CDR3 is TGTGCCAGCAGCACCCCGGTGCGGGGTTCCTACAATGAGCAGTTCTTC. Complete variable domain (other parts from reference TRBV7-2 and TRBJ2-1): GAGVSQSPSNKVTEKGKDVELRCDPISGHTALYWYRQSLGQGLEFLIYFQGNSAPDKSGLPSDRFSAERTGGSVSTLTIQRTQQEDSAVYLCASSTPVRGSYNEQFFGPGTRLTVL.